This TCR beta chain is drawn from a study of T cells in Graves' hyperthyroidism and ophthalmopathy. Findings and limits, study-wide: Blood held most thyroid clonotypes expanded above 0.001 frequency.

The CDR3 is made up of 20 amino acids. Germline CDR1 DFQATT, CDR2 SNEGSKA (reference sequence). Unmatched junction bases numbered 16, after V lost 2 bases and J lost 1 base. There were TCR beta CDR3 regions amplified from RNA transcripts. The TCR CDR3 first-round RT-PCR relied on the HTBI primer set. TCRdb re-derived calls from the multiplex PCR reads in MiXCR, one entry per CDR3 protein. The table has about 420,000 distinct CDR3 sequences, about a sixth seen once. A note on this clonotype: The antigen is not known.

The sequence was collected from a woman aged 18-30 years with Graves' hyperthyroidism. Source material: blood. This sequence joins TRBV20-1 and TRBJ2-1; 11 nucleotides match TRBD2. The CDR3 DNA reads TGCAGTGCTAGACCGAAACTAGCGGGAGACCACCTAATTTCCTACAATGAGCAGTTCTTC. The encoded protein is CSARPKLAGDHLISYNEQFF.